The 27 T cell receptor beta chains reported below all come from one sample, sequenced in a study of ipilimumab plus nivolumab after autologous stem cell transplantation. Produced via immunoSEQ multiplex PCR; TCRdb's table is partial and in-frame only. The repertoire has about 16,000 clones, 70% to 90% of them found once; the top ten carry roughly 19%. Sequencing used PBMCs, obtained in a trial of ipilimumab plus nivolumab as post-transplant consolidation. These receptors all come from a male donor with diffuse large B-cell lymphoma.

This sequence joins TRBV10-3 and TRBJ1-4, with D possibly TRBD1 on 6 matching bases. The CDR3 has 14 residues. Germline CDR1 is ENHRY and CDR2 is SYGVKD. Trimming cost V 3 bases and J 7 bases, with 12 bases left between them. CDR3 bases: TGTGCCATCAGTGACACAGGGATAGTTGAAAAACTGTTTTTT. As protein: CAISDTGIVEKLFF.

The CDR3 sequence: CASSFGDIQQWEQFF. CDR3 nucleotide sequence: TGTGCCAGCAGCTTCGGGGATATTCAACAATGGGAGCAGTTCTTC. This chain connects TRBV5-6 to TRBJ2-1; D is perhaps TRBD2 (5 bases). This CDR3 has 15 residues. The germline V gene encodes CDR1 SGHDT and CDR2 YYEEEE. V lost 2 bases and J lost 10, with 19 bases in between.

The chain combines TRBV19 with TRBJ2-7, with TRBD1 matching over 8 bases. Germline V gene sequence: CDR1 LNHDA, CDR2 SQIVND (reference sequence). The CDR3 covers 14 residues. J lost 2 bases, V lost 4 bases, and 4 bases had no gene match. The CDR3 loop reads CASSSGTGAYEQYF. The CDR3 bases are TGTGCCAGTAGTAGTGGGACAGGTGCCTACGAGCAGTACTTC.

In this sample, this clone turned up a few times. The chain employs TRBV21-1 and TRBJ2-7; TRBD2 was called by the table and not checked on the DNA. TRBV21-1 is assigned pseudogene status. The CDR3 has 16 amino acids. The CDR3 spells CASTTPTSGTPYEQYF. DNA of the CDR3: TGTGCCAGCACTACCCCTACTAGCGGGACTCCCTACGAGCAGTACTTC.

This CDR3 reads CASSSAGQGGQPQHF. The CDR3 DNA sequence: TGTGCCAGCAGTAGTGCCGGACAGGGGGGGCAGCCCCAGCATTTT. The chain employs TRBV6-6 and TRBJ1-5, with 10 bases fitting TRBD1. This CDR3 comprises 15 residues. Trimming removed 5 bases from V and 7 bases from J; junction bases left unmatched: 8. In germline, CDR1 is MNHNY, CDR2 SVGAGI (reference sequence).

The CDR3 nucleotides are TGTGCCAGCAGTTACTCTGGGAGGAGAGGCTACACCTTC. This codes for CASSYSGRRGYTF. The chain joins TRBV6-6 to TRBJ1-2, with D uncertain. The CDR3 spans 13 residues. V lost 0 bases to trimming and J lost 8 bases, with 10 bases between them. Germline lookup yields CDR1 MNHNY and CDR2 SVGAGI (reference sequence).

This chain uses TRBV10-2 with TRBJ2-1; 8 bases match TRBD2. The CDR3 is 22 residues long. Per the germline V gene, CDR1 is WSHSY and CDR2 is SAAADI. The trim removed 6 bases at V and 0 bases at J, leaving 25 bases unmatched. The CDR3 loop is CASSARGLAGRQGYYSYNEQFF. The CDR3 nucleotides are TGCGCCAGCAGCGCCAGGGGCCTAGCGGGCCGGCAGGGGTATTACTCCTACAATGAGCAGTTCTTC.

The rearrangement uses TRBV6-1 and TRBJ2-5, with a tentative D call TRBD2 (6 bases). Germline V CDR1 and CDR2: MNHNS, SASEGT. The CDR3 sequence is 14 residues long. V was shortened by 6 bases and J by 0 bases, with 11 bases between the two germline ends. CDR3 nucleotides: TGTGCCAGCAGCCCCGGGAGCCACCAAGAGACCCAGTACTTC. Protein product: CASSPGSHQETQYF.

This clone was counted only a few times. The rearrangement uses TRBV7-9 and TRBJ2-7; perhaps TRBD1 as D (5 bases). The CDR3 runs to 15 residues. V dropped 5 bases and J dropped 5 bases, with 19 bases sitting between them. Germline CDR1 is SEHNR and CDR2 is FQNEAQ (reference sequence). CDR3 nucleotide sequence: TGTGCCAGCAGCCCATCCCAAACAAGGGGCGACGAGCAGTACTTC. Translated, it gives CASSPSQTRGDEQYF.

This chain uses TRBV6-1 with TRBJ2-3; TRBD2 matches 8 bases. The CDR3 sequence is 18 residues long. Germline trimming cut 3 bases from V and 2 bases from J; bases unmatched to any gene: 13. Per the germline V gene, CDR1 is MNHNS and CDR2 is SASEGT. The CDR3, as DNA: TGTGCCAGCAGTGACCCCCTACCCGGGACTAGATTCACAGATACGCAGTATTTT. The encoded protein is CASSDPLPGTRFTDTQYF.

The chain recombines TRBV5-1 with TRBJ2-5, with D perhaps TRBD1 or TRBD2 (5 bases each). V was shortened by 8 bases and J by 1 base, with 12 bases between the two germline ends. Germline V lookup: CDR1 SGHRS, CDR2 YFSETQ. The CDR3 runs to 13 residues. CDR3 nucleotide sequence: TGCGCCAGTCAGCTTGGGGGCCAAGAGACCCAGTACTTC. This sequence encodes CASQLGGQETQYF.

V is TRBV7-6 and J is TRBJ1-5; D might be TRBD1 (5 bases). CDR1 is SGHVS, CDR2 FNYEAQ, per germline. The CDR3 sequence is 17 residues long. The V end was cut by 2 bases, the J end by 4 bases, with 18 bases between. In nucleotides, the CDR3 is TGTGCCAGCAGCTTATGGGGGGACGGAAGCCTAAATCAGCCCCAGCATTTT. Its protein is CASSLWGDGSLNQPQHF.

The chain has TRBV6-1 and TRBJ2-2; D uncertain. V was shortened by 4 bases and J by 3 bases, with 6 bases between the two germline ends. The germline CDR1 and CDR2 sequences are MNHNS and SASEGT. The CDR3 consists of 13 residues. This chain's CDR3 is CASSGMYTGELFF. For the CDR3, the DNA is TGTGCCAGCAGTGGGATGTACACCGGGGAGCTGTTTTTT.

V gene TRBV9 combines with J gene TRBJ2-7, with unresolved D. With 1 base removed from V and 3 bases from J, the gap between germline ends came to 11 bases. The CDR3 has 14 residues. Germline loops: CDR1 SGDLS, CDR2 YYNGEE. DNA for the CDR3: TGTGCCAGCAGCGTACAGGCCCAAGGCTACGAGCAGTACTTC. The encoded protein is CASSVQAQGYEQYF.

V and J are TRBV27 and TRBJ2-6, with D possibly TRBD2 on 6 matching bases. The CDR3 covers 17 residues. V gave up 6 bases and J gave up 0 bases, with 15 bases separating them. Germline CDR1 and CDR2: MNHEY and SMNVEV (reference sequence). Here the CDR3 reads CASSPWGVPSGANVLTF. The CDR3 DNA reads as TGTGCCAGCAGCCCTTGGGGGGTGCCCTCTGGGGCCAACGTCCTGACTTTC. Complete variable domain (other parts from reference TRBV27 and TRBJ2-6): EAQVTQNPRYLITVTGKKLTVTCSQNMNHEYMSWYRQDPGLGLRQIYYSMNVEVTDKGDVPEGYKVSRKEKRNFPLILESPSPNQTSLYFCASSPWGVPSGANVLTFGAGSRLTVL.

This clone has only one observation. This chain links TRBV6-5 with TRBJ2-5; D might be TRBD1 (5 bases). Looked up from germline, CDR1 is MNHEY and CDR2 is SVGAGI. The CDR3 spans 16 residues. V lost 2 bases, J lost 4 bases, and 17 bases lay in between. The CDR3 DNA reads as TGTGCCAGCAGTTACCGCGCGACAGTGCCAGGAGAGACCCAGTACTTC. This encodes CASSYRATVPGETQYF.

This clone was observed a single time. The chain has TRBV5-6 and TRBJ1-2; possibly TRBD1 for D (6 bases). This CDR3 is 13 amino acids long. Germline CDR1 and CDR2: SGHDT and YYEEEE. V gave up 6 bases and J gave up 2 bases, with 11 bases separating them. For the CDR3, the DNA is TGTGCCAGCATCGCTCAGGGGAACTATGGCTACACCTTC. The encoded protein is CASIAQGNYGYTF.

The V call is TRBV7-2, the J call TRBJ2-2; weak D call: TRBD2 (6 bases). This CDR3 has 16 residues. V lost 3 bases and J 2 bases, leaving 13 bases between the germline ends. Germline-derived CDR1 and CDR2 are SGHTA and FQGNSA. This CDR3 is CASSLQAGINTGELFF. CDR3 coding DNA: TGTGCCAGCAGCTTGCAGGCGGGAATTAACACCGGGGAGCTGTTTTTT. The complete variable domain, with remaining parts taken from reference TRBV7-2 and TRBJ2-2, reads GAGVSQSPSNKVTEKGKDVELRCDPISGHTALYWYRQSLGQGLEFLIYFQGNSAPDKSGLPSDRFSAERTGGSVSTLTIQRTQQEDSAVYLCASSLQAGINTGELFFGEGSRLTVL.

The rearrangement joins TRBV19 to TRBJ2-1; unclear D gene. CDR1 is LNHDA and CDR2 is SQIVND in the germline V gene (reference sequence). The CDR3 runs 11 residues. Trimming removed 1 base at V and 8 bases at J, with 3 bases between. The CDR3 reads CASSIVDEQFF. In nucleotides, the CDR3 is TGTGCCAGTAGTATAGTCGATGAGCAGTTCTTC.

The chain has TRBV7-2 and TRBJ2-1; TRBD2 might be the D (6 bases). CDR1 is SGHTA, CDR2 FQGNSA, per germline. Trimming removed 0 bases at V and 0 bases at J, with 21 bases between. CDR3 size: 20 residues. In DNA form, the CDR3 reads TGTGCCAGCAGCTTAGCGGCTGCGGGACTCCTCCCAAGCTCCTACAATGAGCAGTTCTTC. It is translated as CASSLAAAGLLPSSYNEQFF.

The chain couples TRBV5-8 to TRBJ1-2; no firm D call. The V gene lost 2 bases and the J gene lost 4 bases, with 6 bases spanning the gap. Germline-derived CDR1 and CDR2 are SGHTS and YDEGEE. The CDR3 loop spans 12 amino acids. CDR3 region: CASSLEGYGYTF. The CDR3 DNA follows: TGTGCCAGCAGCTTAGAGGGCTATGGCTACACCTTC.

This clone is classed as medium-sized. The same CDR3 arises from other DNA sequences in this sample as well. The rearrangement links TRBV7-6 to TRBJ1-1; no firm D call. Looked up from germline, CDR1 is SGHVS and CDR2 is FNYEAQ. Trimming pared 2 bases from V and 4 bases from J, leaving 8 bases between. This CDR3 is 13 amino acids long. The DNA of the CDR3 is TGTGCCAGCAGCTTATCACAGCGCACTGAAGCTTTCTTT. It codes for CASSLSQRTEAFF.

This clone was detected only once. The chain links TRBV21-1 to TRBJ2-3; the table's D call, TRBD2, has no DNA check behind it. TRBV21-1 is shown as a pseudogene. This CDR3 is 17 amino acids long. The CDR3 nucleotides are TGTGCCAGCAGCAAAGCGGGGCGGGGGAATAACACAGATACGCAGTATTTT. Its translation: CASSKAGRGNNTDTQYF.

The chain carries TRBV6-1 and TRBJ2-7; D might be TRBD2 (5 bases). In germline, CDR1 is MNHNS, CDR2 SASEGT. V shed 3 bases and J shed 0 bases, with 12 bases lying between them. The CDR3 is made up of 15 amino acids. The CDR3 protein is CASSDVRGYSYEQYF. As DNA, the CDR3 is TGTGCCAGCAGTGACGTACGGGGTTACTCCTACGAGCAGTACTTC.

The chain combines TRBV15 with TRBJ1-1; unclear D gene. Trimming left V 1 base short and J 1 base short, with 7 bases between. The CDR3 sequence is 14 residues long. Germline CDR1 reads LNHNV; CDR2 reads YYDKDF (reference sequence). CDR3 sequence: CATSRVGRNTEAFF. Here the CDR3 DNA reads TGTGCCACCAGCAGAGTTGGCAGGAACACTGAAGCTTTCTTT.

The J gene is TRBJ2-1, the V gene TRBV19; 16 positions match TRBD2. J was trimmed by 12 bases and V by 5 bases; bases with no gene match: 22. This CDR3 contains 20 residues. In germline, CDR1 is LNHDA, CDR2 SQIVND (reference sequence). CDR3 in amino acids: CASSVRPSVGLAGGRDRQFF. The CDR3 DNA follows: TGTGCCAGTAGTGTTAGACCCAGCGTGGGACTAGCGGGAGGGCGGGATAGGCAGTTCTTC. Full variable domain (remainder filled in from reference TRBV19 and TRBJ2-1): DGGITQSPKYLFRKEGQNVTLSCEQNLNHDAMYWYRQDPGQGLRLIYYSQIVNDFQKGDIAEGYSVSREKKESFPLTVTSAQKNPTAFYLCASSVRPSVGLAGGRDRQFFGPGTRLTVL.

V and J are TRBV11-2 and TRBJ2-1, with 7 bases aligning to TRBD2. The junction had 16 bases not matched to a gene; V was cut back by 2 bases and J by 9 bases. The CDR3 loop spans 17 amino acids. Germline lookup yields CDR1 SGHAT and CDR2 FQNNGV. The CDR3 reads CASSLLRGSPQTSEQFF. CDR3 coding DNA: TGTGCCAGCAGCTTACTCCGCGGGAGTCCCCAAACCAGTGAGCAGTTCTTC.